This T cell receptor beta chain was sequenced for a study of blood T cell repertoires in COVID-19. The CDR3 totals 16 residues. The V gene end was trimmed by 4 bases and the J gene end by 4 bases; junction bases not matched to a gene: 9. Germline loops: CDR1 SGDLS, CDR2 YYNGEE. Participant-reported clinical history was the basis for cohort assignment. Clones were sequenced by immunoSEQ multiplex PCR, and TCRdb holds only the in-frame ones, with some missing. The data contain about 270,000 clones, 88% of them seen just once; the ten biggest clones take up approximately 3%. The chain couples TRBV9 to TRBJ1-1, with TRBD1 matching 11 bases. This TCR was sampled from a woman between 50 and 59 years old who had recovered from COVID-19. The specimen was PBMCs or T cells enriched from blood (not recorded which). The CDR3 DNA reads as TGTGCCAGCAGCACTACCCCCGGGACAGGGGGCACTGAAGCTTTCTTT. It encodes CASSTTPGTGGTEAFF.